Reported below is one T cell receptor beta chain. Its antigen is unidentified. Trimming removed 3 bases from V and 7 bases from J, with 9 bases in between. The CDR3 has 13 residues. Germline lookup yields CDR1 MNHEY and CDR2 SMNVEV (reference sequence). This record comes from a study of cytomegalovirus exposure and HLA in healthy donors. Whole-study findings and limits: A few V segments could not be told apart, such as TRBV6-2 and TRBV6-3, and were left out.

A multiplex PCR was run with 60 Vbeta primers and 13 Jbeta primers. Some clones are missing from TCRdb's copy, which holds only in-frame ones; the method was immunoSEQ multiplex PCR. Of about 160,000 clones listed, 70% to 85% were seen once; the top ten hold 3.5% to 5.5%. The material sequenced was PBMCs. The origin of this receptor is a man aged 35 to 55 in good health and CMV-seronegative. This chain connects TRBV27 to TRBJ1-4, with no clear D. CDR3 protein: CASSFTQPEKLFF. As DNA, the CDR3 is TGTGCCAGCAGTTTTACACAGCCTGAAAAACTGTTTTTT.